The rows below give T cell receptor beta chains drawn from one sample of a study of blood T cell repertoires in COVID-19. Method: immunoSEQ multiplex PCR; TCRdb's copy keeps in-frame clones and lacks some. The table includes fewer than 60,000 clones, about 80% detected once. The specimen sequenced was peripheral blood. The receptors were sampled from a man aged 70 or older with active COVID-19. The CDR3 runs from the conserved cysteine through the conserved F or W. The D gene is left open where the match is weak. The size entry is marked missing in some rows and otherwise reads once, few, many or a size class.

v_call	d_call	clone_size	j_call	cdr3_aa	cdr3_nt
TRBV19	TRBD2	once	TRBJ2-3	CASSIEAGEGTDTQYF	TGTGCCAGTAGTATAGAAGCGGGGGAAGGTACAGATACGCAGTATTTT
TRBV18	NA	NA	TRBJ2-1	CASSPTGGGGYNEQFF	TGTGCCAGCTCACCCACCGGAGGGGGCGGATACAATGAGCAGTTCTTC
TRBV9	TRBD1	NA	TRBJ1-6	CASSPTGWEQSPLHF	TGTGCCAGCAGCCCGACAGGGTGGGAGCAGTCACCCCTCCACTTT
TRBV7-2	TRBD1	few	TRBJ1-1	CASSLIGQGGTEAFF	TGTGCCAGCAGCTTAATCGGACAGGGGGGAACTGAAGCTTTCTTT
TRBV5-5	TRBD1	NA	TRBJ2-2	CASSETGVPTGELFF	TGTGCCAGCAGCGAGACAGGGGTCCCCACCGGGGAGCTGTTTTTT
TRBV6-2/TRBV6-3	TRBD1	NA	TRBJ2-7	CASSYTRQGAYEQYF	TGTGCCAGCAGTTACACAAGACAGGGGGCCTACGAGCAGTACTTC
TRBV6-5	NA	NA	TRBJ1-6	CASGRENNSPLHF	TGTGCCAGCGGGCGGGAGAATAATTCACCCCTCCACTTT
TRBV5-6	NA	few	TRBJ2-7	CASSFQGYEQYF	TGTGCCAGCAGCTTCCAGGGCTACGAGCAGTACTTC
TRBV3-1/TRBV3-2	TRBD2	NA	TRBJ2-5	CASSRGGQETQYF	TGTGCCAGCAGCCGGGGGGGACAAGAGACCCAGTACTTC
TRBV6-2/TRBV6-3	TRBD1	NA	TRBJ1-3	CASSYRRGTGILTNSGNTIYF	TGTGCCAGCAGTTACCGACGAGGGACAGGTATTCTAACGAACTCTGGAAACACCATATATTTT
TRBV2	NA	NA	TRBJ2-7	CASSPITGYEQYF	TGTGCCAGCAGCCCCATAACAGGTTACGAGCAGTACTTC
TRBV19	NA	once	TRBJ1-5	CASSIRQVNQPQHF	TGTGCCAGTAGTATCCGTCAGGTCAATCAGCCCCAGCATTTT
TRBV15	TRBD2	NA	TRBJ2-3	CATSSSGGTDTQYF	TGTGCCACCAGCAGTAGCGGGGGCACAGATACGCAGTATTTT
TRBV7-2	NA	NA	TRBJ1-5	CASSPEGGAYSNQPQHF	TGTGCCAGCAGCCCCGAGGGGGGGGCGTATAGCAATCAGCCCCAGCATTTT
TRBV19	NA	NA	TRBJ1-5	CASSGHPFGPQHF	TGTGCCAGTAGTGGGCACCCTTTTGGGCCCCAGCATTTT
TRBV27	NA	NA	TRBJ1-1	CASSLYSQRVVTEAFF	TGTGCCAGCAGTTTATACTCCCAGAGGGTGGTCACTGAAGCTTTCTTT
TRBV7-9	NA	NA	TRBJ1-4	CASSLFSLGGEKLFF	TGTGCCAGCAGCTTATTCTCCCTAGGTGGCGAAAAACTGTTTTTT
TRBV18	NA	NA	TRBJ1-3	CASSSGSGNTIYF	TGTGCCAGCTCATCCGGCTCTGGAAACACCATATATTTT
TRBV5-4	NA	once	TRBJ2-7	CASSLGTPSYEQYF	TGTGCCAGCAGCTTGGGGACTCCTTCCTACGAGCAGTACTTC
TRBV30	NA	NA	TRBJ2-3	CAWNQGQIGDTQYF	TGTGCCTGGAACCAGGGTCAGATAGGAGATACGCAGTATTTT
TRBV7-2	TRBD1	NA	TRBJ2-7	CASSSQSGQGYEQYF	TGTGCCAGCAGCTCCCAGAGTGGACAGGGCTACGAGCAGTACTTC
TRBV7-6	NA	NA	TRBJ2-2	CASSFPDSTGNTGELFF	TGTGCCAGCAGCTTCCCCGACAGCACAGGAAACACCGGGGAGCTGTTTTTT
TRBV2	NA	NA	TRBJ1-2	CASGGGYGYTF	TGTGCCAGCGGGGGAGGCTATGGCTACACCTTC
TRBV6-2/TRBV6-3	NA	NA	TRBJ1-5	CASSYGQGLWAQHF	TGTGCCAGCAGTTACGGTCAGGGGCTCTGGGCCCAGCATTTT
TRBV5-1	TRBD1	NA	TRBJ2-2	CASSPRQGGTGELFF	TGCGCCAGCAGCCCCCGACAGGGCGGCACCGGGGAGCTGTTTTTT
TRBV10-3	NA	NA	TRBJ2-7	CAISVVSEDEQYF	TGTGCCATCAGTGTAGTGTCGGAGGACGAGCAGTACTTC
TRBV18	TRBD2	NA	TRBJ2-1	CASASGWASGGFYNEQFF	TGTGCCAGCGCCTCAGGTTGGGCTAGCGGGGGGTTCTACAATGAGCAGTTCTTC
TRBV7-6	NA	NA	TRBJ2-1	CASRPVQGGTYNEQFF	TGTGCCAGCAGACCCGTACAGGGGGGGACCTACAATGAGCAGTTCTTC
TRBV3-1/TRBV3-2	NA	once	TRBJ1-1	CASSHPTENTEAFF	TGTGCCAGCAGCCACCCCACAGAGAACACTGAAGCTTTCTTT